The next 30 T cell receptor beta chains were all read from a single sample in a study of early T cells in non-severe SARS-CoV-2 infection. TCRdb re-derived calls from the 5' RACE reads in MiXCR, one entry per CDR3 protein. The table shows some 54,000 distinct CDR3 sequences, with 11% occurring only once. Sequencing used whole blood. These receptor sequences come from an adult who was a healthcare worker with PCR-confirmed SARS-CoV-2 infection or an uninfected control (not recorded which).

This clonotype was observed a few times. The chain uses TRBV21-1 and TRBJ2-1; the D call TRBD1 from the table was never checked on the DNA. TRBV21-1 is a listed pseudogene. The CDR3 spans 15 residues. This chain's CDR3 is CASSKAEGQVNEQFF. In nucleotides, the CDR3 is TGTGCCAGCAGCAAAGCAGAAGGACAGGTCAATGAGCAGTTCTTC.

The chain links TRBV29-1 to TRBJ1-4; D call uncertain. This CDR3 comprises 14 residues. V was pared by 0 bases and J by 8 bases, with 13 bases between. Germline CDR1 SQVTM, CDR2 ANQGSEA. This CDR3 reads CSVEEGPEGEKLFF. CDR3 in DNA: TGCAGCGTTGAAGAAGGCCCGGAGGGAGAAAAACTGTTTTTT.

This clonotype was detected only a few times. V gene TRBV12-3 or TRBV12-4 combines with J gene TRBJ1-2; 10 bases match TRBD1. There are 15 residues in the CDR3. The J segment lost 8 bases and the V segment lost 4 bases, leaving 10 bases of the junction unmatched. Written as DNA, the CDR3 is TGTGCCAGCAGTTCGGGACAGGGGTTTTTTAGCGGCTACACCTTC. Protein sequence: CASSSGQGFFSGYTF.

This clonotype was counted a few times. This chain connects TRBV4-1 to TRBJ2-1; 9 bases fit TRBD2. The CDR3 length is 16 residues. The germline V gene has CDR1 MGHRA and CDR2 YSYEKL. The V segment lost 1 base and the J segment 7 bases; nucleotides outside the gene matches: 8. The CDR3 loop reads CASSQAGLARGNEQFF. As DNA, the CDR3 is TGCGCCAGCAGCCAAGCCGGACTAGCGAGAGGGAATGAGCAGTTCTTC.

This clonotype was seen many times. The chain carries TRBV11-2 and TRBJ2-1; the match to TRBD2 covers 11 bases. This CDR3 is 15 amino acids long. The V and J ends lost 3 bases and 5 bases, in that order; junction bases with no gene match: 3. CDR1 is SGHAT, CDR2 FQNNGV, per germline. CDR3 sequence (DNA): TGTGCCAGCAGCTTTTCACTAGCGGGAGACAATGAGCAGTTCTTC. Translated: CASSFSLAGDNEQFF.

This chain links TRBV6-2 or TRBV6-3 with TRBJ1-1, with D perhaps matching TRBD1 (6 bases). Germline lookup yields CDR1 MNHEY and CDR2 SVGEGT. The V and J ends lost 6 bases and 4 bases respectively, with 15 bases between them. The CDR3 length is 14 residues. The CDR3 sequence is CASSPRQVSTEAFF. CDR3 DNA sequence: TGTGCCAGCAGCCCCAGACAGGTCAGCACTGAAGCTTTCTTT.

This rearrangement joins TRBV11-2 to TRBJ2-7, with D maybe TRBD1 (5 bases). The V gene lost 5 bases and the J gene lost 2 bases, with 7 bases spanning the gap. Germline lookup yields CDR1 SGHAT and CDR2 FQNNGV. The CDR3 runs 12 residues. CDR3 DNA: TGTGCCAGCAGCCCGGACACCTACGAGCAGTACTTC. It encodes CASSPDTYEQYF.

This clonotype was detected many times. The chain uses TRBV7-9 and TRBJ2-5, with 7 bases identical to TRBD2. This CDR3 is built from 16 residues. V lost 1 base and J lost 1; bases outside the gene matches: 6. CDR1 SEHNR and CDR2 FQNEAQ come from the germline V gene (reference sequence). The CDR3 coding sequence is TGTGCCAGCAGCTTAGGGCCAAGCGGGACCCAAGAGACCCAGTACTTC. Protein product: CASSLGPSGTQETQYF.

This clonotype has ten or more counts. The chain uses TRBV6-2 or TRBV6-3 and TRBJ2-3, with 8 nucleotides matching TRBD2. Germline CDR1 reads MNHEY; CDR2 reads SVGEGT. The ends lost 6 bases at V and 5 bases at J; junction bases unmatched: 4. The CDR3 sequence is 13 residues long. DNA for the CDR3: TGTGCCAGCAGCCGGCTAGCGGGAGATACGCAGTATTTT. Translated, it gives CASSRLAGDTQYF.

This clonotype was seen a few times. The V gene is TRBV11-2, the J gene TRBJ1-5; D is perhaps TRBD1 (5 bases). Per germline, CDR1 SGHAT and CDR2 FQNNGV. The CDR3 runs to 13 residues. Trimming removed 5 bases at V and 13 bases at J, with 18 bases between. The CDR3 loop is CASSQHLDSWQHF. Written as DNA, the CDR3 is TGTGCCAGCAGCCAACACCTCGACAGTTGGCAGCATTTT.

This clonotype was recorded at least ten times. The chain is built from TRBV7-9 and TRBJ2-1; D is possibly TRBD2 (5 bases). V was trimmed by 3 bases and J by 5 bases, leaving 14 bases between them. Looked up from germline, CDR1 is SEHNR and CDR2 is FQNEAQ (reference sequence). CDR3 length: 15 residues. In DNA form, the CDR3 reads TGTGCCAGCAGCTTTAATTTCGGGGTCAACAATGAGCAGTTCTTC. Encoded protein: CASSFNFGVNNEQFF. Full variable domain (remainder filled in from reference TRBV7-9 and TRBJ2-1): DTGVSQNPRHKITKRGQNVTFRCDPISEHNRLYWYRQTLGQGPEFLTYFQNEAQLEKSRLLSDRFSAERPKGSFSTLEIQRTEQGDSAMYLCASSFNFGVNNEQFFGPGTRLTVL.

The V gene is TRBV28, the J gene TRBJ2-1, with 10 bases identical to TRBD2. CDR1 and CDR2 from the germline V gene are MDHEN and SYDVKM. The CDR3 loop spans 17 amino acids. Losses at the gene ends were 6 bases for V and 0 bases for J; bases not matched to a gene: 8. The CDR3 nucleotides are TGTGCCAGCAGGACTAGCGGGTCACATAGCTCCTACAATGAGCAGTTCTTC. Its translation: CASRTSGSHSSYNEQFF. Drawing the rest from reference TRBV28 and TRBJ2-1, the complete variable domain is DVKVTQSSRYLVKRTGEKVFLECVQDMDHENMFWYRQDPGLGLRLIYFSYDVKMKEKGDIPEGYSVSREKKERFSLILESASTNQTSMYLCASRTSGSHSSYNEQFFGPGTRLTVL.

The chain carries TRBV27 and TRBJ1-5; the match to TRBD1 covers 12 bases. With V trimmed by 3 bases and J by 0 bases, 9 bases remained unmatched. This CDR3 has 19 amino acids. Germline CDR1 reads MNHEY; CDR2 reads SMNVEV (reference sequence). The CDR3 loop reads CASSLYGTGGLDSNQPQHF. The CDR3 coding sequence is TGTGCCAGCAGTTTGTATGGGACAGGGGGCCTCGATAGCAATCAGCCCCAGCATTTT.

This clonotype was detected a few times. The V and J genes are TRBV7-2 and TRBJ2-1, with D hard to call. Trimming removed 3 bases from V and 10 bases from J, with 7 bases in between. The CDR3 covers 11 residues. Germline V gene lookup returns CDR1 SGHTA and CDR2 FQGNSA. As DNA, the CDR3 is TGTGCCAGCAGCTTTAGCTGGGAGCAGTTCTTC. It specifies CASSFSWEQFF.

A single count supports this clonotype. This chain uses TRBV20-1 with TRBJ2-1; 7 positions match TRBD1. Per germline, CDR1 DFQATT and CDR2 SNEGSKA (reference sequence). The CDR3 extends over 16 amino acids. V shed 2 bases and J 1 base; nucleotides not matched to a gene: 8. Here the CDR3 DNA reads TGCAGTGCTAGACCCCCCAACAGGGGTTCCTACAATGAGCAGTTCTTC. This gives the protein CSARPPNRGSYNEQFF.

In this sample, this clonotype turned up many times. The V call is TRBV29-1, the J call TRBJ2-1; D not certain. The CDR3 is 14 residues long. Between the trimmed V and J ends, which lost 7 bases and 0 bases, there was a span of 13 bases. The germline V gene has CDR1 SQVTM and CDR2 ANQGSEA. CDR3 loop: CSALSPSSYNEQFF. CDR3 DNA: TGCAGCGCCCTATCCCCAAGCTCCTACAATGAGCAGTTCTTC.

This clonotype was recorded at least ten times. The genes are TRBV7-2 and TRBJ2-5; D is undetermined. The CDR3 consists of 13 residues. V shed 5 bases and J shed 4 bases, with 11 bases lying between them. Germline CDR1 is SGHTA and CDR2 is FQGNSA. As DNA, the CDR3 is TGTGCCAGCAGCCTCCTAGGCCCAGAGACCCAGTACTTC. This codes for CASSLLGPETQYF.

This clonotype was seen many times. The chain is built from TRBV6-2 or TRBV6-3 and TRBJ1-1; no reliable D call. The germline V gene has CDR1 MNHEY and CDR2 SVGEGT. Trimming shortened V by 2 bases and J by 3 bases, and 13 bases separated the two germline ends. The CDR3 is made up of 15 amino acids. DNA of the CDR3: TGTGCCAGCAGTTACGTCCAGTGGAGGGACACTGAAGCTTTCTTT. The encoded protein is CASSYVQWRDTEAFF.

This clonotype was recorded at least ten times. CDR3 sequence reads: CASSYVSSYNEQFF. CDR3 in DNA: TGTGCCAGCAGTTACGTGAGTTCCTACAATGAGCAGTTCTTC. The genes are TRBV6-2 or TRBV6-3 and TRBJ2-1; no reliable D call. Germline V lookup: CDR1 MNHEY, CDR2 SVGEGT. The CDR3 sequence is 14 residues long. V was cut by 2 bases and J by 1 base, with 6 bases left in between.

This clonotype came up many times. This chain connects TRBV29-1 to TRBJ2-7; 9 bases agree with TRBD1. V shed 3 bases, J shed 7 bases, and the junction held 13 bases outside the gene matches. Germline assignment: CDR1 SQVTM and CDR2 ANQGSEA. CDR3 length: 15 amino acids. The CDR3 DNA reads as TGCAGCGTTGACCCTACCGGGACAGGGACGTCAGAGCAGTACTTC. It encodes CSVDPTGTGTSEQYF.

This clonotype came up a few times. The gene calls are TRBV10-3 and TRBJ1-5, with D possibly being TRBD1 (5 bases). V was pared by 8 bases and J by 5 bases, with 19 bases between. The germline gives CDR1 ENHRY, CDR2 SYGVKD. This CDR3 region has 15 residues. The CDR3 DNA is TGTGCCATCGGGCTCGGACCGCGAGGGGATCAGCCCCAGCATTTT. Amino acids: CAIGLGPRGDQPQHF.

This clonotype was detected a few times. The CDR3 loop is CSVEVAGGRGDTQYF. DNA for the CDR3: TGCAGCGTTGAAGTAGCGGGAGGTCGGGGGGATACGCAGTATTTT. The genes are TRBV29-1 and TRBJ2-3, with 10 bases matching TRBD2. CDR3 length: 15 amino acids. From germline, CDR1 is SQVTM and CDR2 ANQGSEA. V dropped 1 base and J dropped 6; count of bases not matched to a gene: 7.

This clonotype was counted a few times. The rearrangement links TRBV7-3 to TRBJ2-5, with 7 bases aligning to TRBD1. The CDR3 extends over 15 amino acids. CDR1 and CDR2 (germline): SGHTA, FQGTGA. Trimming cost V 3 bases and J 5 bases; bases outside gene matches: 9. The CDR3 region has the DNA TGTGCCAGCAGCTTGTTAGGGACAGTCGGGGAGACCCAGTACTTC. Its translation is CASSLLGTVGETQYF. The whole variable domain, filled in from reference TRBV7-3 and TRBJ2-5, reads GAGVSQTPSNKVTEKGKYVELRCDPISGHTALYWYRQSLGQGPEFLIYFQGTGAADDSGLPNDRFFAVRPEGSVSTLKIQRTERGDSAVYLCASSLLGTVGETQYFGPGTRLLVL.

The chain has TRBV20-1 and TRBJ2-1; D gene ambiguous. Trimming pared 5 bases from V and 7 bases from J, leaving 21 bases between. Germline V CDR1 and CDR2: DFQATT, SNEGSKA (reference sequence). CDR3 length: 15 residues. The CDR3 region is CSAPSGEGFDNEQFF. CDR3 coding DNA: TGCAGTGCTCCTTCTGGGGAAGGATTCGATAATGAGCAGTTCTTC.

This sequence joins TRBV2 and TRBJ2-1; 13 positions agree with TRBD2. This CDR3 spans 17 amino acids. Germline CDR1 SNHLY, CDR2 FYNNEI. V dropped 2 bases and J dropped 7; count of bases not matched to a gene: 8. The CDR3 here is CASSESLAGGPRNEQFF. The CDR3 DNA is TGTGCCAGCAGTGAATCACTAGCGGGAGGGCCAAGGAATGAGCAGTTCTTC.

This clonotype was seen only a few times. The rearrangement links TRBV20-1 to TRBJ2-2, with 7 bases matching TRBD1. CDR3 length: 19 residues. Per germline, CDR1 DFQATT and CDR2 SNEGSKA (reference sequence). After removal of 5 bases from V and 2 bases from J, the junction contained 20 bases not matched to a gene. CDR3 DNA sequence: TGCAGTGCTCGGGCCGGGACAGTACCTTCAATGATAAACACCGGGGAGCTGTTTTTT. Encoded protein: CSARAGTVPSMINTGELFF.

This clonotype was observed at least ten times. The chain is built from TRBV6-2 or TRBV6-3 and TRBJ1-2; D perhaps matches TRBD1 (5 bases). V gave up 2 bases and J gave up 5 bases, with 12 bases separating them. The CDR3 extends over 14 amino acids. The V gene's germline CDR1 is MNHEY and CDR2 SVGEGT. The CDR3 is CASSYDSSVYGYTF. The CDR3 DNA reads TGTGCCAGCAGTTACGACAGTTCCGTATATGGCTACACCTTC.

At least ten counts were recorded for this clonotype. This rearrangement joins TRBV6-6 to TRBJ1-4; D is undetermined. This CDR3 spans 14 amino acids. CDR1 is MNHNY, CDR2 SVGAGI, per germline (reference sequence). The V end was cut by 5 bases, the J end by 10 bases, with 17 bases between. This CDR3 reads CASSPEKRSAKLFF. The CDR3 coding sequence is TGTGCCAGCAGTCCAGAGAAACGGTCGGCAAAACTGTTTTTT.

This clonotype occurred a few times. The chain uses TRBV5-5 and TRBJ2-3, with 13 bases identical to TRBD2. CDR3 length equals 15 residues. The V gene end was trimmed by 7 bases and the J gene end by 5 bases; junction bases not matched to a gene: 7. The germline gives CDR1 SGHKS, CDR2 YYEKEE (reference sequence). The DNA of the CDR3 is TGTGCCAGCGGAACTAGCGGGAGGGCCGGAGATACGCAGTATTTT. Translation gives CASGTSGRAGDTQYF. Combining the CDR3 with reference TRBV5-5 and TRBJ2-3 gives the whole variable domain DAGVTQSPTHLIKTRGQQVTLRCSPISGHKSVSWYQQVLGQGPQFIFQYYEKEERGRGNFPDRFSARQFPNYSSELNVNALLLGDSALYLCASGTSGRAGDTQYFGPGTRLTVL.

This clonotype was recorded many times. V gene TRBV9 combines with J gene TRBJ2-1, with D possibly matching TRBD2 (5 bases). The CDR3 covers 15 residues. Trimming shortened V by 0 bases and J by 8 bases, and 15 bases separated the two germline ends. Per germline, CDR1 SGDLS and CDR2 YYNGEE. DNA of the CDR3: TGTGCCAGCAGCGTAGGAGGGATCGTCGGCGATGAGCAGTTCTTC. As protein: CASSVGGIVGDEQFF.